The clone carrying this T cell receptor beta chain is large (0.1 to 1%). Its antigen remains unknown. TCRdb itself ran the 5' RACE reads through MiXCR, one entry per CDR3 protein. There are tens of thousands of distinct CDR3 sequences in the sample; 25% to 30% occur only once, and about 2.2% lies in the top ten. The study, taken as a whole, reports: The larger-cohort validation was restricted to a single TCR beta V-J rearrangement rather than whole repertoires. Greatest tumor Treg TCR overlap was with tumor naive CD4+ cells.

Purified naive CD4+ T cells were depleted of CD25+ Tregs. The sample comprised naive CD4+ T cells sorted from blood. The subset is: naive CD4+ T cells, CD4+CD45RA+CD25-. The receptor was isolated from a female donor with breast cancer.

CDR3 protein: CASSLELYEQYF. The CDR3 DNA reads as TGTGCCAGCAGCTTGGAACTCTACGAGCAGTACTTC. This chain joins TRBV5-6 and TRBJ2-7, with D uncertain. In germline, CDR1 is SGHDT, CDR2 YYEEEE. V lost 0 bases and J lost 3, with 4 bases in between. The CDR3 loop spans 12 amino acids.